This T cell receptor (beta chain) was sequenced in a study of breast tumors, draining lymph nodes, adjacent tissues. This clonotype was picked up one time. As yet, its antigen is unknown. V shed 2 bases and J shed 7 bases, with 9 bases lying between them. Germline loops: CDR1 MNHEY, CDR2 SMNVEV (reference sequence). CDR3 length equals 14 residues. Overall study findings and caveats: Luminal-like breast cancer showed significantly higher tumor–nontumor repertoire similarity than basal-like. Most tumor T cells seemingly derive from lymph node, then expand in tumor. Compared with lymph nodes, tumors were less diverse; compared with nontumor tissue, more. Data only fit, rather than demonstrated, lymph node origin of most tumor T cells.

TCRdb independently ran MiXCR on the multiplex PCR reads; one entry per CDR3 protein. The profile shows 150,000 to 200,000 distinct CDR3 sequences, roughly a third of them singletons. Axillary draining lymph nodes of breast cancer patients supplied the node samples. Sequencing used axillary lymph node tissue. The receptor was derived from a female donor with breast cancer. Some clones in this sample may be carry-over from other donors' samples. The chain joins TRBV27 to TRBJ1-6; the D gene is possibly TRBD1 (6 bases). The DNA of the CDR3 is TGTGCCAGCAGTTTACGGCAGGGGAATTCACCCCTCCACTTT. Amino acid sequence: CASSLRQGNSPLHF.